One and the same sample provided the 29 T cell receptor beta chains below, sequenced in a study of monozygotic twins with inflammatory bowel disease (dated by TCRdb to about 2019). Library generation was performed with 5' RACE. The instrument given in TCRdb is Illumina HiSeq 2500. TCRdb reprocessed the reads and lists each CDR3 protein sequence as a single entry, with no DNA. The sample's own table lists around 100,000 distinct CDR3 sequences. Together, the top ten hold about 2% of the sample. Input material: blood. These receptors all come from a human donor with ulcerative colitis or Crohn's disease, or a healthy co-twin of an affected twin (not recorded which).

The chain employs TRBV20-1 and TRBJ1-5; TCRdb names TRBD1, which stays unverified in the absence of DNA. Germline V lookup: CDR1 DFQATT, CDR2 SNEGSKA (reference sequence). The CDR3 is 14 amino acids. The CDR3: CSARDRSGLLPQHF.

V is TRBV7-9 and J is TRBJ2-4; the TCRdb call, TRBD1, lacks DNA for checking. Germline V lookup: CDR1 SEHNR, CDR2 FQNEAQ (reference sequence). This CDR3 has 15 residues. CDR3 sequence reads: CASSLGQGGQRIQYF.

The chain links TRBV27 to TRBJ1-1; TCRdb designates TRBD1, a call that cannot be tested without DNA. Germline V gene sequence: CDR1 MNHEY, CDR2 SMNVEV (reference sequence). This CDR3 region has 14 residues. The CDR3 sequence: CASSLGTGAAEAFF.

The V gene is TRBV6-1, the J gene TRBJ1-1. CDR3 length equals 16 residues. Per the germline V gene, CDR1 is MNHNS and CDR2 is SASEGT. CDR3 amino acids: CASTFGKNRLNTEAFF.

The CDR3 is CASSPPERGGGELFF. This chain links TRBV4-2 with TRBJ2-2; as DNA is missing, the TRBD1 call by TCRdb cannot be tested. Germline lookup yields CDR1 LGHNA and CDR2 YNFKEQ. This CDR3 has 15 residues.

The chain links TRBV20-1 to TRBJ1-5. Germline CDR1 DFQATT, CDR2 SNEGSKA (reference sequence). The CDR3 extends over 15 amino acids. The CDR3 reads CSPGPPGGGNQPQHF.

V gene TRBV20-1 combines with J gene TRBJ2-5; the D call from TCRdb, TRBD2, cannot be confirmed without DNA. The V gene's germline CDR1 is DFQATT and CDR2 SNEGSKA (reference sequence). This CDR3 comprises 12 residues. Here the CDR3 reads CSARRLEETQYF.

The chain combines TRBV20-1 with TRBJ2-4; absent DNA, TCRdb's TRBD1 call cannot be checked. Per the germline V gene, CDR1 is DFQATT and CDR2 is SNEGSKA (reference sequence). The length of the CDR3 is 14 residues. CDR3 amino acids: CSAPQGWVKNIQYF.

V usage is TRBV7-8 and J usage is TRBJ2-3; TCRdb picks TRBD2, but there is no DNA to check that call. Germline-derived CDR1 and CDR2 are SGHVS and FQNEAQ. The CDR3 covers 15 residues. CDR3 in amino acids: CASSSGLHSTDTQYF.

The chain combines TRBV6-1 with TRBJ2-4; absent DNA, TCRdb's TRBD1 call cannot be checked. There are 14 residues in the CDR3. CDR1 MNHNS and CDR2 SASEGT come from the germline V gene. CDR3: CASSPLGAKNIQYF.

This chain uses TRBV5-4 with TRBJ2-1; TCRdb proposes TRBD2, but this gene call is untestable without DNA. This CDR3 has 15 amino acids. Per germline, CDR1 SGHNT and CDR2 YYREEE (reference sequence). The CDR3 loop is CASSSGTSEYNEQFF.

This rearrangement joins TRBV20-1 to TRBJ2-3; TCRdb picks TRBD2, but there is no DNA to check that call. There are 15 residues in the CDR3. Germline V gene data show CDR1 as DFQATT and CDR2 as SNEGSKA (reference sequence). The CDR3 region is CSARLVAGGLNTQYF.

The V call is TRBV7-6, the J call TRBJ2-5; TCRdb calls TRBD2, which cannot be checked without DNA. The germline V gene encodes CDR1 SGHVS and CDR2 FNYEAQ. The length of the CDR3 is 14 residues. The CDR3 protein is CASAGGALGETQYF.

CDR3 sequence reads: CASSTTSSRYEQYF. The rearrangement uses TRBV5-1 and TRBJ2-7; TCRdb names TRBD2, which stays unverified in the absence of DNA. Germline values: CDR1 SGHRS, CDR2 YFSETQ. This CDR3 comprises 14 residues.

The V call is TRBV14, the J call TRBJ2-1; TCRdb reports TRBD2, a call that lacks DNA to check it against. The V gene's germline CDR1 is SGHDN and CDR2 FVKESK. The CDR3 loop spans 15 amino acids. CDR3: CASRPGASQNNEQFF. Together with reference TRBV14 and TRBJ2-1, the CDR3 gives the full variable domain: EAGVTQFPSHSVIEKGQTVTLRCDPISGHDNLYWYRRVMGKEIKFLLHFVKESKQDESGMPNNRFLAERTGGTYSTLKVQPAELEDSGVYFCASRPGASQNNEQFFGPGTRLTVL.

This sequence joins TRBV19 and TRBJ1-1; TCRdb indicates TRBD1, and absent DNA this call remains unverified. Germline lookup yields CDR1 LNHDA and CDR2 SQIVND (reference sequence). CDR3 length equals 15 residues. This CDR3 reads CASKSRGSWDTEAFF.

The chain uses TRBV19 and TRBJ2-2; TCRdb names TRBD1, which stays unverified in the absence of DNA. Germline V gene sequence: CDR1 LNHDA, CDR2 SQIVND (reference sequence). The CDR3 is 15 amino acids. The CDR3 loop is CASRGVRSSTGELFF.

J is TRBJ1-2 and V is TRBV19; the D call from TCRdb, TRBD1, cannot be confirmed without DNA. The CDR3 extends over 18 amino acids. Germline V CDR1 and CDR2: LNHDA, SQIVND (reference sequence). The CDR3 spells CASSLTRDRGIHIYGYTF.

J is TRBJ1-2 and V is TRBV4-1; the TCRdb call, TRBD1, lacks DNA for checking. The length of the CDR3 is 17 residues. Germline CDR1 and CDR2: MGHRA and YSYEKL. CDR3 residues: CASSQGWRHGRGYGYTF.

The chain has TRBV20-1 and TRBJ1-1; TCRdb indicates TRBD1, and absent DNA this call remains unverified. Germline values: CDR1 DFQATT, CDR2 SNEGSKA (reference sequence). The CDR3 loop spans 15 amino acids. This CDR3 reads CSASRAGPMNTEAFF.

The chain carries TRBV5-1 and TRBJ2-1. The CDR3 length is 14 residues. In germline, CDR1 is SGHRS, CDR2 YFSETQ. The CDR3 loop is CASSLGRSHNEQFF.

The gene calls are TRBV5-1 and TRBJ1-1. CDR1 is SGHRS and CDR2 is YFSETQ in the germline V gene. The CDR3 covers 13 residues. CDR3 in amino acids: CASSWDRDTEAFF. The complete variable domain, with remaining parts taken from reference TRBV5-1 and TRBJ1-1, reads KAGVTQTPRYLIKTRGQQVTLSCSPISGHRSVSWYQQTPGQGLQFLFEYFSETQRNKGNFPGRFSGRQFSNSRSEMNVSTLELGDSALYLCASSWDRDTEAFFGQGTRLTVV.

The J gene is TRBJ2-6, the V gene TRBV9; TCRdb calls TRBD2, which cannot be checked without DNA. The length of the CDR3 is 14 residues. Looked up from germline, CDR1 is SGDLS and CDR2 is YYNGEE. CDR3 residues: CASNKGSGANVLTF.

CDR3 loop: CASSLRAINTGELFF. The J gene is TRBJ2-2, the V gene TRBV7-3. The CDR3 totals 15 residues. From germline, CDR1 is SGHTA and CDR2 FQGTGA.

This chain uses TRBV14 with TRBJ2-7; TCRdb returns TRBD1, unconfirmable since there is no DNA. CDR3 length: 15 residues. CDR1 and CDR2 (germline): SGHDN, FVKESK. The CDR3 sequence: CASSQDRVRGYEQYF.

The J gene is TRBJ2-1, the V gene TRBV20-1; the D call of TRBD1 rests on TCRdb alone, since no DNA is present to check it. The germline CDR1 and CDR2 sequences are DFQATT and SNEGSKA (reference sequence). The CDR3 has 13 residues. CDR3 region: CSAPGFPYNEQFF.

The chain combines TRBV18 with TRBJ2-7; TCRdb returns TRBD1, unconfirmable since there is no DNA. Looked up from germline, CDR1 is KGHSH and CDR2 is LQKENI. This CDR3 is built from 14 residues. The CDR3 sequence is CASSPSGSQVEQYF.

V is TRBV20-1 and J is TRBJ2-1; checking the TCRdb D call of TRBD2 is not possible without DNA. Germline V gives CDR1 DFQATT, CDR2 SNEGSKA (reference sequence). The CDR3 runs 16 residues. The CDR3 here is CSASGSGRASYNEQFF.

The V call is TRBV7-9, the J call TRBJ2-7; TCRdb's D call, TRBD1, is unchecked because there is no DNA. Per the germline V gene, CDR1 is SEHNR and CDR2 is FQNEAQ (reference sequence). This CDR3 has 14 residues. The CDR3 loop is CASSPPGPLVEQYF. Together with reference TRBV7-9 and TRBJ2-7, the CDR3 gives the full variable domain: DTGVSQNPRHKITKRGQNVTFRCDPISEHNRLYWYRQTLGQGPEFLTYFQNEAQLEKSRLLSDRFSAERPKGSFSTLEIQRTEQGDSAMYLCASSPPGPLVEQYFGPGTRLTVT.